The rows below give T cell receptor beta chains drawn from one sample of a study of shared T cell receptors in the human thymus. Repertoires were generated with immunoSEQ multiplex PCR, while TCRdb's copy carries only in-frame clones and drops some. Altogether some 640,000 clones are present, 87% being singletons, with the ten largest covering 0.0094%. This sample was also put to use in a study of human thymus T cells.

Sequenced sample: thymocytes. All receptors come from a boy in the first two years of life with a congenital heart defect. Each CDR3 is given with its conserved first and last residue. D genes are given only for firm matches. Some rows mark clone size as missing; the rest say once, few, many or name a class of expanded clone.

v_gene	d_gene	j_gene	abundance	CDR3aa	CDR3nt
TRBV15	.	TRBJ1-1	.	CATSRDRGSAAFF	TGTGCCACCAGCAGAGATCGAGGGTCTGCAGCTTTCTTT
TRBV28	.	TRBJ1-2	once	CASSFLGEETGAYGYTF	TGTGCCAGCAGTTTCTTGGGGGAGGAGACCGGCGCCTATGGCTACACCTTC
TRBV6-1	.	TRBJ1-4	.	CASRGPESNEKLFF	TGTGCCAGCAGGGGCCCCGAATCCAATGAAAAACTGTTTTTT
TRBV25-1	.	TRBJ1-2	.	CASSETTDLNYGYTF	TGTGCCAGCAGTGAGACGACAGATCTTAACTATGGCTACACCTTC
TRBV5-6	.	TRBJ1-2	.	CASSLTGPSGYTF	TGTGCCAGCAGCTTGACAGGCCCCTCGGGCTACACCTTC
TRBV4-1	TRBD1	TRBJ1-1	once	CASRQGGHTEAFF	TGCGCCAGTAGACAGGGAGGTCACACTGAAGCTTTCTTT
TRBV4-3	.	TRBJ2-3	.	CASSQEELVTDTQYF	TGCGCCAGCAGCCAAGAAGAGTTAGTCACAGATACGCAGTATTTT
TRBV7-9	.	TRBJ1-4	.	CASSLFALERGNEKLFF	TGTGCCAGCAGCTTATTCGCCCTGGAAAGGGGCAATGAAAAACTGTTTTTT
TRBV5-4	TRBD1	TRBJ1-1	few	CASSRRDREAFF	TGTGCCAGCAGCAGGCGGGACAGGGAGGCTTTCTTT
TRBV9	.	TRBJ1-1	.	CASCRGEEGTEAFF	TGTGCCAGCTGCCGGGGTGAGGAGGGCACTGAAGCTTTCTTT
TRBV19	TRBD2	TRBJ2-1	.	CASRHGTTQRSSYNEQFF	TGTGCCAGTAGACACGGGACTACCCAACGGAGCTCCTACAATGAGCAGTTCTTC
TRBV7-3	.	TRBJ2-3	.	CATPGNGTDTQYF	TGTGCCACTCCGGGGAATGGCACAGATACGCAGTATTTT
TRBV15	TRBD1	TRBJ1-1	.	CATSRDGGRYRGRGANTEAFF	TGTGCCACCAGCAGAGATGGCGGGCGGTATAGGGGGCGAGGGGCGAACACTGAAGCTTTCTTT
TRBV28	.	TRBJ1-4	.	CATRHSEKLFF	TGTGCCACGAGACATTCCGAAAAACTGTTTTTT
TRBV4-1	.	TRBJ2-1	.	CASGGNNEQFF	TGCGCCAGCGGGGGGAACAATGAGCAGTTCTTC
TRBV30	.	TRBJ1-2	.	CAWSVLEANYGYTF	TGTGCCTGGAGTGTCCTCGAGGCAAACTATGGCTACACCTTC
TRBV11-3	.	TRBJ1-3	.	CASSLDSGNTIYF	TGTGCCAGCAGCCTGGACAGTGGAAACACCATATATTTT
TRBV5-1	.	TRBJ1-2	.	CASSPSGWASGYTF	TGCGCCAGCAGCCCCTCCGGATGGGCCTCTGGCTACACCTTC
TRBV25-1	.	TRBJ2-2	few	CASSEFAGSTGELFF	TGTGCCAGCAGTGAATTTGCAGGGTCCACCGGGGAGCTGTTTTTT
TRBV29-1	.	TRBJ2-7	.	CSAVGSEQYF	TGCAGCGCCGTGGGGAGCGAGCAGTACTTC
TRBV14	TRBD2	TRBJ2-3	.	CASSQGERELSTDTQYF	TGTGCCAGCAGCCAAGGCGAGCGGGAGCTCAGCACAGATACGCAGTATTTT
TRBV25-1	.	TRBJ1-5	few	CASSESPQIGPQHF	TGTGCCAGCAGTGAATCGCCACAAATTGGGCCCCAGCATTTT
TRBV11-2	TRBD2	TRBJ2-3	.	CASSPRLAGGPPDTQYF	TGTGCCAGCAGCCCTCGCTTAGCGGGGGGGCCCCCAGATACGCAGTATTTT
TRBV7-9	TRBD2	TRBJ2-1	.	CASSLIKAGATYNEQFF	TGTGCCAGCAGCTTAATAAAAGCGGGGGCTACCTACAATGAGCAGTTCTTC
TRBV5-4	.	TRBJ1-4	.	CASSLAPGQTNEKLFF	TGTGCCAGCAGCCTCGCCCCGGGACAAACTAATGAAAAACTGTTTTTT
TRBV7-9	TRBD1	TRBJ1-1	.	CASSCTGQMNTEAFF	TGTGCCAGCAGCTGCACGGGACAGATGAACACTGAAGCTTTCTTT
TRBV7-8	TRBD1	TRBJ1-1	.	CASSRDGGDRELGMGVNTEAFF	TGTGCCAGCAGCCGAGATGGGGGCGACAGGGAGCTAGGGATGGGGGTGAACACTGAAGCTTTCTTT
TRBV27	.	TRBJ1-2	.	CASTRGEGGYTF	TGTGCCTCTACCCGGGGGGAGGGCGGCTACACCTTC
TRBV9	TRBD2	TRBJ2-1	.	CASSGGPAGGRASDEQFF	TGTGCCAGCAGCGGAGGGCCAGCGGGGGGCCGCGCGAGCGATGAGCAGTTCTTC
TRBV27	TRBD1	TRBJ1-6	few	CASRSQGKFSPLHF	TGTGCCAGCCGGTCACAGGGGAAGTTTTCACCCCTCCACTTT
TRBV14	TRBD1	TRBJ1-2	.	CASSPDRANYGYTF	TGTGCCAGCAGCCCGGACAGGGCTAACTATGGCTACACCTTC
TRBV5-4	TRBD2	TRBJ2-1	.	CASSLGTSGGASFSHEQFF	TGTGCCAGCAGCTTGGGGACTAGCGGGGGGGCGAGTTTTTCGCATGAGCAGTTCTTC
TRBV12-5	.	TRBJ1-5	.	CASGPQGVGINQPQHF	TGTGCTAGTGGTCCACAGGGCGTGGGGATCAATCAGCCCCAGCATTTT
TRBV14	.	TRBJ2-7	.	CASSDGGLYEQYF	TGTGCCAGCAGCGACGGGGGTCTCTACGAGCAGTACTTC
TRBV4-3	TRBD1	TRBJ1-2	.	CASSQVQGVHDYGYTF	TGCGCCAGCAGCCAAGTACAGGGGGTTCATGACTATGGCTACACCTTC
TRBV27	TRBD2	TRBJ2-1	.	CASRLRPRGNRNEQFF	TGTGCCAGCAGACTACGTCCGCGGGGGAATAGGAATGAGCAGTTCTTC
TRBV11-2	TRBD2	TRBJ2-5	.	CASSSIAGGPSRETQYF	TGTGCCAGCAGCTCCATAGCGGGAGGGCCCTCGCGGGAGACCCAGTACTTC
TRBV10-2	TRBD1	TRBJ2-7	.	CASSESWTGGLPSYEQYF	TGCGCCAGCAGTGAGTCGTGGACAGGGGGCCTTCCAAGTTACGAGCAGTACTTC
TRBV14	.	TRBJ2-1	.	CASSQEPVSEQFF	TGTGCCAGCAGCCAAGAACCGGTCTCGGAGCAGTTCTTC
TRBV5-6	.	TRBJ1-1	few	CASSFTRGRGRNTEAFF	TGTGCCAGCAGCTTCACACGGGGGAGGGGCAGAAACACTGAAGCTTTCTTT
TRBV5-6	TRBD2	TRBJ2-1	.	CASSPLTSDSYNEQFF	TGTGCCAGCAGCCCTCTAACTAGCGACTCCTACAATGAGCAGTTCTTC
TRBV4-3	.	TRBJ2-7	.	CASSHKIPEGGMGEQYF	TGCGCCAGCAGCCATAAGATCCCGGAAGGGGGAATGGGCGAGCAGTACTTC
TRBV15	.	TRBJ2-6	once	CATSRVGQVTPRRGANVLTF	TGTGCCACCAGCAGAGTGGGGCAGGTCACACCCCGAAGGGGGGCCAACGTCCTGACTTTC
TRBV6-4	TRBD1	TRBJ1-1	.	CASSAPGQAEFEAFF	TGTGCCAGCAGTGCACCGGGACAGGCTGAATTTGAAGCTTTCTTT
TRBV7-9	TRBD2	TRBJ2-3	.	CASSPGLAGTLTDTQYF	TGTGCCAGCAGCCCCGGACTAGCGGGGACACTCACAGATACGCAGTATTTT
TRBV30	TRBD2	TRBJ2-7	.	CAWSVEGLASYEQYF	TGTGCCTGGAGTGTGGAGGGACTAGCATCCTACGAGCAGTACTTC
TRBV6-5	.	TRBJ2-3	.	CASSSDRTTDTQYF	TGTGCCAGCAGTTCCGACAGAACCACAGATACGCAGTATTTT
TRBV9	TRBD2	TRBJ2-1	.	CASSVVSGTSVHEQFF	TGTGCCAGCAGCGTAGTCTCCGGGACTAGTGTGCATGAGCAGTTCTTC
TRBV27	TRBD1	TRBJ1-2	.	CASSPTGPTTYTF	TGTGCCAGCAGCCCGACAGGGCCTACGACCTACACCTTC
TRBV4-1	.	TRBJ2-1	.	CASSQDKLSSYNEQFF	TGCGCCAGCAGCCAAGATAAACTGAGCTCCTACAATGAGCAGTTCTTC
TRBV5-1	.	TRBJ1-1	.	CASSLEGRAYTEAFF	TGCGCCAGCAGCTTGGAGGGCAGGGCATACACTGAAGCTTTCTTT
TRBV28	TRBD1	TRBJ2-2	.	CASSPGDRVFGGELFF	TGTGCCAGCAGTCCCGGGGACAGGGTGTTTGGCGGGGAGCTGTTTTTT
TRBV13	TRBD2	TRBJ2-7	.	CASSLRAGGAIYEQYF	TGTGCCAGCAGCTTGAGAGCGGGGGGGGCAATCTACGAGCAGTACTTC
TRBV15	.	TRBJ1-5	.	CATSRDRGNQPQHF	TGTGCCACCAGCAGAGACAGGGGCAATCAGCCCCAGCATTTT
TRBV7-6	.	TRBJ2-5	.	CASSRVEGQETQYF	TGTGCCAGCAGCCGAGTCGAGGGCCAAGAGACCCAGTACTTC
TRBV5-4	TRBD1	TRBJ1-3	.	CASSHGTARRNTIYF	TGTGCCAGCAGCCATGGGACAGCACGACGAAACACCATATATTTT
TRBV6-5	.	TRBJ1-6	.	CASSYREDSPLHF	TGTGCCAGCAGTTACAGGGAGGATTCACCCCTCCACTTT
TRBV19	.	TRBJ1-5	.	CASSFNRVTDQPQHF	TGTGCCAGTAGTTTTAACAGGGTAACGGATCAGCCCCAGCATTTT
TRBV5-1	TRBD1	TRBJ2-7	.	CASSPGGPYEQYF	TGCGCCAGCAGCCCAGGGGGACCCTACGAGCAGTACTTC